Listed below are T cell receptor beta chains from one sample, sequenced in a study of human T cells and chemical hapten exposure. TCRdb fed the RACE reads into MiXCR, producing one record per CDR3 protein. The sample records about 340,000 distinct CDR3 sequences, roughly 6.9% being singletons. The sequencing here drew on whole blood, taken in connection with sensitization to the hapten diphenylcyclopropenone (DPC). The receptors come from a woman younger than 30 with alopecia areata. Some clones in this sample may be carry-over from other donors' samples. CDR3s include the opening cysteine and the closing phenylalanine or tryptophan. The D gene is left open where the match is weak. A row's size may be missing; if present it is once, few, many or a size class.

>-|-|TRBJ2-2|TRBV7-6
TGTGCCAGCAGCTCGATGACAGGATCCGGGGAGCTGTTTTTT
CASSSMTGSGELFF
>-|many|TRBJ1-6|TRBV7-9
TGTGCCAGCAGCTTAGGGGCGAATTCACCCCTCCACTTT
CASSLGANSPLHF
>-|-|TRBJ1-1|TRBV18
TGTGCCAGCTCAGCCCAGGGGATGGGCCGTGAAGCTTTCTTT
CASSAQGMGREAFF
>TRBD1|-|TRBJ1-3|TRBV6-5
TGTGCCAGCAGTTACGAATGGACAGGGGGCGCGGGGGTTGGAAACACCATATATTTT
CASSYEWTGGAGVGNTIYF
>-|-|TRBJ2-2|TRBV5-6
TGTGCCAGCGCCATGATGGCTACAATCACCGGGGAGCTGTTTTTT
CASAMMATITGELFF
>TRBD1|-|TRBJ2-4|TRBV20-1
TGCAGTGCTAGAATAGGGACAGGGGCGTTCAGCAAAAACATTCAGTACTTC
CSARIGTGAFSKNIQYF
>TRBD2|few|TRBJ2-1|TRBV7-2
TGTGCCAGCAGCCGGACTAGCGGGGGGCCAGGGTACAATGAGCAGTTCTTC
CASSRTSGGPGYNEQFF
>-|-|TRBJ1-2|TRBV2
TGTGCCAGCAGTAACTCTCCGGAACCCCCCTCTAACTATGGCTACACCTTC
CASSNSPEPPSNYGYTF
>-|few|TRBJ2-1|TRBV5-1
TGCGCCAGCAGCCCTGTCGGACATTTGTACAATGAGCAGTTCTTC
CASSPVGHLYNEQFF
>-|-|TRBJ2-5|TRBV6-1
TGTGCCAGCAGTGAAGTCGGAGAGACCCAGTACTTC
CASSEVGETQYF
>-|-|TRBJ2-6|TRBV11-1
TGTGCCAGCAGCCATCCATTCCGGGGCACCTCTGGGGCCAACGTCCTGACTTTC
CASSHPFRGTSGANVLTF
>-|many|TRBJ1-4|TRBV12-3/TRBV12-4
TGTGCCAGCAGTTTAAGGGGCAGGGGTGGAGAAAAACTGTTTTTT
CASSLRGRGGEKLFF
>-|-|TRBJ1-5|TRBV9
TGTGCCAGCAGCGTAGACCGGGGGCCTGGGCCCCAGCATTTT
CASSVDRGPGPQHF
>TRBD1|many|TRBJ2-7|TRBV10-3
TGTGCCATTGGGGGCGCGAGGCAGGGGGCGGGCGAGCAGTACTTC
CAIGGARQGAGEQYF
>TRBD2|few|TRBJ2-5|TRBV7-9
TGTGCCAGCAGCTCAGCTTACGTCCGGATAGCGGGGAGGGGAGAGACCCAGTACTTC
CASSSAYVRIAGRGETQYF
>-|-|TRBJ1-1|TRBV4-3
TGCGCCAGCAGCCAGGGACTACGCCCACCCTCCTCCGAAGCTTTCTTT
CASSQGLRPPSSEAFF
>-|-|TRBJ2-3|TRBV6-1
TGTGCCAGCAGTGAATTTCAGGGCTCGGACACAGATACGCAGTATTTT
CASSEFQGSDTDTQYF
>-|many|TRBJ2-5|TRBV12-3/TRBV12-4
TGTGCCAGCAGCTGGGAAGAGACCCAGTACTTC
CASSWEETQYF
>TRBD2|-|TRBJ2-2|TRBV7-2
TGTGCCAGCAGCGAGGGGCCTAGCGGGGGGCCAGGGGAGCTGTTTTTT
CASSEGPSGGPGELFF
>TRBD1|few|TRBJ1-6|TRBV10-3
TGTGCCATCAGTGACAGCCTCGGACAGGGTTTAGGTTCACCCCTCCACTTT
CAISDSLGQGLGSPLHF
>-|few|TRBJ1-1|TRBV6-1
TGTGCCAGCAGTGGGCGATATGGGGGTAGGACTGAAGCTTTCTTT
CASSGRYGGRTEAFF
>-|few|TRBJ1-2|TRBV10-3
TGTGCCATCAGTGATGTTGGGGCGTTCAACACACCCAACTATGGCTACACCTTC
CAISDVGAFNTPNYGYTF
>-|-|TRBJ1-1|TRBV12-3/TRBV12-4
TGTGCCAGCAGTTTAGGAACGGGTATAGATGCTTTCTTT
CASSLGTGIDAFF
>-|many|TRBJ2-7|TRBV18
TGTGCCAGCTCACCGCGGGAAGGGTGGTGGTACGAGCAGTACTTC
CASSPREGWWYEQYF
>TRBD1|-|TRBJ2-3|TRBV10-1
TGCGCCAGCAGCCCCCAGGGGGATAGCACAGATACGCAGTATTTT
CASSPQGDSTDTQYF
>-|-|TRBJ2-5|TRBV29-1
TGCAGCGTAAGGACAGCAAATTACGAGACCCAGTACTTC
CSVRTANYETQYF
>TRBD1|few|TRBJ1-2|TRBV3-1
TGTGCCAGCAGCCCCCGCCGGAGAGGGGGCCGGAGCTACACCTTC
CASSPRRRGGRSYTF
>TRBD1|few|TRBJ1-2|TRBV29-1
TGCAGCATCCGGACAGGGTCAAGCTATGGCTACACCTTC
CSIRTGSSYGYTF
>TRBD1|many|TRBJ1-1|TRBV27
TGTGCCAGCAGTATGACAGGGGGCCTGAGGACTGAAGCTTTCTTT
CASSMTGGLRTEAFF